These T cell receptor beta chains were read from a single sample in a study of blood T cell repertoires in COVID-19. Profiling relied on immunoSEQ multiplex PCR, and the TCRdb table lists in-frame clones only, not all of them. This repertoire shows tens of thousands of clones, roughly nine tenths found once; its top ten account for about a sixth. The sample was peripheral blood. The receptors come from a woman in her sixties or seventies with COVID-19, enrolled during active disease. Each CDR3 is given with its conserved first and last residue. Each record gives: CDR3 protein, CDR3 DNA, V gene, clone size, J gene, D gene. D genes are given only for firm matches. A clone size is listed for some rows: how often the clone was seen (once, few, many), or a class if it is expanded.

CASSLQGTCNQPQHF,TGCGCCAGCAGCCTCCAGGGGACCTGCAATCAGCCCCAGCATTTT,TRBV10-1,few,TRBJ1-5,.
CASSYMRNHGELFF,TGTGCCAGCAGTTACATGCGAAACCACGGGGAGCTGTTTTTT,TRBV6-2/TRBV6-3,.,TRBJ2-2,.
CATSVGGADTQYF,TGTGCCACCAGTGTTGGGGGGGCAGATACGCAGTATTTT,TRBV24-1,.,TRBJ2-3,TRBD2
CASKRGGRETQYF,TGTGCCAGCAAAAGGGGGGGGAGAGAGACCCAGTACTTC,TRBV6-5,.,TRBJ2-5,.
CAWAGLELTYEQYF,TGTGCCTGGGCTGGACTGGAGCTTACCTACGAGCAGTACTTC,TRBV30,.,TRBJ2-7,.
CATSDPGEANYGYTF,TGTGCCACCAGTGATCCGGGGGAAGCTAACTATGGCTACACCTTC,TRBV24-1,.,TRBJ1-2,.
CASTETGGWGEQFF,TGTGCCAGTACCGAGACAGGGGGCTGGGGTGAGCAGTTCTTC,TRBV19,.,TRBJ2-1,TRBD1
CASSFPGQNGYTF,TGTGCCAGCAGCTTTCCAGGGCAAAACGGCTACACCTTC,TRBV5-4,once,TRBJ1-2,.
CATEGGTEAFF,TGTGCCACTGAAGGGGGCACTGAAGCTTTCTTT,TRBV24-1,.,TRBJ1-1,.
CASSLSTGKPYEQYF,TGTGCCAGCAGCTTATCGACAGGGAAACCCTACGAGCAGTACTTC,TRBV7-9,few,TRBJ2-7,TRBD1
CASSSTGGRETQYF,TGTGCTAGCAGCTCTACAGGGGGCAGGGAGACCCAGTACTTC,TRBV7-7,.,TRBJ2-5,TRBD1
CASSLDAGVLGEQYF,TGTGCCAGCAGTTTAGACGCGGGAGTTTTAGGGGAGCAGTACTTC,TRBV6-2/TRBV6-3,.,TRBJ2-7,TRBD2
CASSQELGAPRYGYTF,TGCGCCAGCAGCCAAGAATTGGGGGCGCCCCGCTATGGCTACACCTTC,TRBV4-1,.,TRBJ1-2,.
CASSRSWGRVGSNTGELFF,TGTGCCAGCAGCCGATCATGGGGCAGGGTTGGTTCGAACACCGGGGAGCTGTTTTTT,TRBV14,.,TRBJ2-2,.
CASSQVDSIYGYTF,TGCGCCAGCAGCCAAGTGGACAGCATCTATGGCTACACCTTC,TRBV4-3,.,TRBJ1-2,.
CASSQPDFESQETQYF,TGCGCCAGCAGCCAACCGGACTTCGAAAGCCAAGAGACCCAGTACTTC,TRBV4-1,.,TRBJ2-5,.
CATRQSNQPQHF,TGTGCCACCAGACAGAGCAATCAGCCCCAGCATTTT,TRBV10-3,few,TRBJ1-5,.
CASSKTGRANQPQHF,TGTGCCAGCAGCAAGACAGGTCGAGCAAATCAGCCCCAGCATTTT,TRBV2,few,TRBJ1-5,.
CASSPTSDRFGEPQHF,TGTGCCAGCTCACCGACCTCGGACAGGTTCGGTGAGCCCCAGCATTTT,TRBV18,few,TRBJ1-5,TRBD1
CASSPRVNTGELFF,TGTGCCAGCTCACCCCGGGTGAACACCGGGGAGCTGTTTTTT,TRBV18,once,TRBJ2-2,.
CASGSLWTGNYGYTF,TGTGCTAGTGGTTCCCTGTGGACAGGGAACTATGGCTACACCTTC,TRBV12-5,.,TRBJ1-2,TRBD1
CASRGSGTITYNEQFF,TGTGCCAGCAGGGGAAGTGGGACTATAACCTACAATGAGCAGTTCTTC,TRBV7-2,.,TRBJ2-1,TRBD2
CASRGRGARDQPQHF,TGTGCCAGCAGGGGTCGGGGGGCGCGCGATCAGCCCCAGCATTTT,TRBV28,once,TRBJ1-5,.
CASSPLRTSGYNEQFF,TGTGCCAGCTCACCACTCCGGACTAGCGGCTACAATGAGCAGTTCTTC,TRBV18,once,TRBJ2-1,TRBD2
CASSLVSYEQYF,TGCGCCAGCAGCTTGGTCTCGTACGAGCAGTACTTC,TRBV5-1,.,TRBJ2-7,.
CAWSVLGFSEAFF,TGTGCCTGGAGTGTCCTCGGGTTCTCTGAAGCTTTCTTT,TRBV30,.,TRBJ1-1,.
CASSQRRTGELFF,TGCGCCAGCAGCCAGCGCCGCACCGGGGAGCTGTTTTTT,TRBV4-1,.,TRBJ2-2,.
CASSEAWAGLNQPQHF,TGTGCCAGCAGTGAAGCTTGGGCAGGGTTGAATCAGCCCCAGCATTTT,TRBV6-1,.,TRBJ1-5,.
CASSIRGVRTEAFF,TGTGCCAGTAGTATACGGGGGGTGCGGACTGAAGCTTTCTTT,TRBV19,.,TRBJ1-1,.
CASSFGFLVAGGVHEQFF,TGTGCCAGCAGCTTTGGCTTTCTAGTAGCGGGAGGAGTCCATGAGCAGTTCTTC,TRBV11-3,.,TRBJ2-1,TRBD2
CASVPPTGPNTQYF,TGTGCTAGTGTCCCTCCGACAGGGCCTAATACGCAGTATTTT,TRBV12-5,.,TRBJ2-3,TRBD1
CASTPLMSSGNTIYF,TGTGCCAGTACACCCTTGATGAGCTCTGGAAACACCATATATTTT,TRBV19,few,TRBJ1-3,.
CASSLGGRETQYF,TGTGCCAGCAGCTTGGGGGGGCGAGAGACCCAGTACTTC,TRBV5-5,.,TRBJ2-5,.
CASSLAGGPSYEQYF,TGCGCCAGCAGTCTAGCGGGAGGGCCATCCTACGAGCAGTACTTC,TRBV4-3,.,TRBJ2-7,TRBD2
CASSSQGNEQYF,TGTGCCAGCAGTTCCCAGGGGAACGAGCAGTACTTC,TRBV12-3/TRBV12-4,.,TRBJ2-7,.
CASSITGDNEKLFF,TGTGCCAGTAGTATAACAGGGGACAATGAAAAACTGTTTTTT,TRBV19,once,TRBJ1-4,TRBD1
CASGLLSGTGGYEQYF,TGTGCTAGTGGTTTGCTTTCCGGGACAGGGGGATACGAGCAGTACTTC,TRBV12-5,.,TRBJ2-7,TRBD1
CASSQGQGNSPLHF,TGCGCCAGCAGCCAGGGACAGGGTAATTCACCCCTCCACTTT,TRBV4-3,.,TRBJ1-6,TRBD1
CATSRDRGGTYGYTF,TGTGCCACCAGCAGAGATCGCGGGGGCACCTATGGCTACACCTTC,TRBV15,.,TRBJ1-2,.
CAWGTGMWNTEAFF,TGTGCCTGGGGAACAGGGATGTGGAACACTGAAGCTTTCTTT,TRBV30,.,TRBJ1-1,.
CASSFYPNNEKLFF,TGTGCCAGCAGCTTCTATCCTAATAATGAAAAACTGTTTTTT,TRBV5-6,once,TRBJ1-4,.
CAWREDPGGVLGEQYF,TGTGCCTGGAGGGAGGACCCAGGGGGAGTGTTGGGCGAGCAGTACTTC,TRBV30,.,TRBJ2-7,TRBD1
CASSLKASGVYEQYF,TGTGCCAGCAGCTTAAAGGCTAGCGGTGTCTACGAGCAGTACTTC,TRBV7-2,.,TRBJ2-7,TRBD2
CASSQAGRSYNEQFF,TGTGCCAGCAGCCAAGCGGGACGCTCCTACAATGAGCAGTTCTTC,TRBV13,.,TRBJ2-1,TRBD2
CASSYPGQGAYSPLHF,TGTGCCAGCAGTTACCCCGGACAGGGGGCCTATTCACCCCTCCACTTT,TRBV28,once,TRBJ1-6,TRBD1
CASSFGGASTDTQYF,TGCGCCAGCAGCTTTGGCGGAGCTAGCACAGATACGCAGTATTTT,TRBV5-1,.,TRBJ2-3,.
CASSVAGDTYEQYF,TGTGCCAGCAGCGTAGCGGGAGATACCTACGAGCAGTACTTC,TRBV9,once,TRBJ2-7,.
CASRSTPGHNSPLHF,TGTGCCAGCAGGAGCACCCCGGGACACAATTCACCCCTCCACTTT,TRBV28,once,TRBJ1-6,.
CASSTTQGNNQPQHF,TGTGCCAGTTCGACCACGCAGGGAAACAATCAGCCCCAGCATTTT,TRBV19,.,TRBJ1-5,.
CASSSPGLADNEQFF,TGTGCCAGCAGTTCGCCGGGACTAGCGGACAATGAGCAGTTCTTC,TRBV27,.,TRBJ2-1,TRBD2
CASSFGGGWENEQFF,TGTGCCAGCAGTTTTGGGGGAGGTTGGGAAAATGAGCAGTTCTTC,TRBV28,.,TRBJ2-1,.
CASSPGRLAGDTQYF,TGTGCCAGCAGCCCAGGGAGGCTAGCGGGTGATACGCAGTATTTT,TRBV9,.,TRBJ2-3,TRBD2
CASTPTGEAGYTF,TGTGCCAGCACCCCAACAGGGGAGGCTGGCTACACCTTC,TRBV6-6,.,TRBJ1-2,TRBD1
CASSPDRVSGNTIYF,TGTGCCAGCAGTCCGGACAGGGTTAGTGGAAACACCATATATTTT,TRBV6-5,.,TRBJ1-3,TRBD1
CASSYNRGRTEAFF,TGTGCCAGCAGTTACAACAGGGGGCGCACTGAAGCTTTCTTT,TRBV6-2/TRBV6-3,few,TRBJ1-1,TRBD1
CASSQDRAEGYEQYF,TGTGCCAGCAGCCAAGATCGGGCAGAGGGCTACGAGCAGTACTTC,TRBV3-1/TRBV3-2,.,TRBJ2-7,.
CAWSVLGRVGGNEQFF,TGTGCCTGGAGTGTACTAGGAAGGGTGGGAGGGAATGAGCAGTTCTTC,TRBV30,.,TRBJ2-1,TRBD2
CASSVSGGSYNEQFF,TGTGCCAGCAGCGTATCAGGAGGATCATACAATGAGCAGTTCTTC,TRBV9,.,TRBJ2-1,.
CASSYADTQYF,TGTGCCAGCAGTTACGCGGATACGCAGTATTTT,TRBV6-2/TRBV6-3,.,TRBJ2-3,.